This TCR beta chain was recovered during a study of metastatic and nonmetastatic thyroid tumors. From the PCR reads, TCRdb re-called clones with MiXCR. The table lists 55,000 to 75,000 clones, 18% of them singletons. J was trimmed by 5 bases and V by 1 base; bases with no gene match: 5. This CDR3 region has 14 residues. The germline V gene encodes CDR1 SGHRS and CDR2 YFSETQ. Patients had received no treatment of any kind before thyroid surgery. Overall study findings and caveats: Significantly higher TCR beta diversity was reportedly seen in malignant thyroid tumors than benign nodules, in blood and tumor.

This clone was recorded once. As yet, its antigen is unknown. This clonotype was sampled from a female donor with papillary thyroid cancer or a benign thyroid nodule (not recorded which). Some clones in this sample may be carry-over from other donors' samples. Specimen: blood. V usage is TRBV5-1 and J usage is TRBJ1-2; 7 positions agree with TRBD1. Here the CDR3 reads CASSLLQGKYGYTF. CDR3 in DNA: TGCGCCAGCAGCTTGTTACAGGGGAAGTATGGCTACACCTTC.